This T cell receptor beta chain was identified during a study of identifying expanded T cells in peripheral blood. CDR1 and CDR2 (germline): MNHNS, SASEGT. This CDR3 is 14 amino acids long. V trimming: 7 bases; J trimming: 4 bases; junction bases outside the gene matches: 10. Collection occurred without any documented infections or immune events in donors. The repertoire was sequenced with immunoSEQ multiplex PCR; TCRdb's copy has only in-frame clones and lacks some. The table has 90,000 to 95,000 clones, approximately 91% seen once. The source material was blood. The chain combines TRBV6-1 with TRBJ2-7; TRBD1 aligns across 7 bases. The clonotype originates from a person aged 18 to 69 in good health. CDR3 in amino acids: CASINQQGYYEQYF. For the CDR3, the DNA is TGTGCCAGCATAAATCAACAGGGGTATTACGAGCAGTACTTC.